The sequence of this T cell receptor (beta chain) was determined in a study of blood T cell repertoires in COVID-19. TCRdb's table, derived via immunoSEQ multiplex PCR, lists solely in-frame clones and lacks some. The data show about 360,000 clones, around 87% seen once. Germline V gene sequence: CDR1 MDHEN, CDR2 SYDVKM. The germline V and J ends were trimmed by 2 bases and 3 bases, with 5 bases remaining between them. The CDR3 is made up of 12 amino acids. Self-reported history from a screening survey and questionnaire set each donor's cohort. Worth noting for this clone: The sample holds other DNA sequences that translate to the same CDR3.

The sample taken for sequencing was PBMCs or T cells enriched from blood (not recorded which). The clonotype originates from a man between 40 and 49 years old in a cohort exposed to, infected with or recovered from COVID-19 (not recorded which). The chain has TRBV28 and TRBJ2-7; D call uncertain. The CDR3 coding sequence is TGTGCCAGCAGTTTAGGCGGCTACGAGCAGTACTTC. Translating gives CASSLGGYEQYF. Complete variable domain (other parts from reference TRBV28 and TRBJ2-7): DVKVTQSSRYLVKRTGEKVFLECVQDMDHENMFWYRQDPGLGLRLIYFSYDVKMKEKGDIPEGYSVSREKKERFSLILESASTNQTSMYLCASSLGGYEQYFGPGTRLTVT.